Below are 15 T cell receptor beta chains sequenced from a single sample in a study of technical replicates of blood from several donors. Repertoires were generated with immunoSEQ multiplex PCR, while TCRdb's copy carries only in-frame clones and drops some. Seen here are approximately 92,000 clones, 95% observed once, and the top ten hold 0.34%. The sample consisted of T cells isolated from PBMCs. These receptors were taken from a human donor in good health.

This chain joins TRBV13 and TRBJ2-7; TRBD1 agrees at 8 bases. The CDR3 sequence is 15 residues long. Germline assignment: CDR1 PRHDT and CDR2 FYEKMQ (reference sequence). With V trimmed by 3 bases and J by 0 bases, 4 bases remained unmatched. CDR3 nucleotide sequence: TGTGCCAGCAGCTTGGGACAGGAGGCCTCCTACGAGCAGTACTTC. Protein product: CASSLGQEASYEQYF. Supplemented by reference TRBV13 and TRBJ2-7, the full variable domain reads AAGVIQSPRHLIKEKRETATLKCYPIPRHDTVYWYQQGPGQDPQFLISFYEKMQSDKGSIPDRFSAQQFSDYHSELNMSSLELGDSALYFCASSLGQEASYEQYFGPGTRLTVT.

The V call is TRBV14, the J call TRBJ1-2; D gene ambiguous. Trimming removed 5 bases at V and 10 bases at J, with 17 bases between. The germline V gene has CDR1 SGHDN and CDR2 FVKESK. The CDR3 spans 13 residues. The CDR3 reads CASSSHWSLPYTF. CDR3 nucleotides: TGTGCCAGCAGCTCCCATTGGAGCCTCCCCTACACCTTC.

This chain connects TRBV19 to TRBJ2-5, with 8 bases identical to TRBD2. The germline V gene encodes CDR1 LNHDA and CDR2 SQIVND (reference sequence). The V and J ends lost 3 bases and 0 bases, in that order; junction bases with no gene match: 6. This CDR3 comprises 16 residues. The CDR3 DNA sequence: TGTGCCAGTAGTATTTCGGCGGGAGGTAACCAAGAGACCCAGTACTTC. This codes for CASSISAGGNQETQYF.

The CDR3 reads CASSQGIRGGSNQPQHF. The CDR3 DNA sequence: TGCGCCAGCAGCCAAGGAATCCGGGGGGGGAGCAATCAGCCCCAGCATTTT. The chain links TRBV4-1 to TRBJ1-5, with a possible D match to TRBD1 (5 bases). Per germline, CDR1 MGHRA and CDR2 YSYEKL. This CDR3 has 17 residues. The ends were cut back, 1 base at V and 1 base at J, with 14 bases in the middle.

On this clone: The sample contains more than one DNA sequence encoding this CDR3. The chain is built from TRBV5-1 and TRBJ2-7; 9 bases map to TRBD1. CDR3 length: 14 amino acids. The germline CDR1 and CDR2 sequences are SGHRS and YFSETQ. After removal of 0 bases from V and 5 bases from J, the junction contained 3 bases not matched to a gene. CDR3 sequence: CASSLDRGLDEQYF. In nucleotides, the CDR3 is TGCGCCAGCAGCTTGGACAGGGGGCTGGACGAGCAGTACTTC.

The chain combines TRBV6-5 with TRBJ1-1; D is possibly TRBD1 (6 bases). Germline loops: CDR1 MNHEY, CDR2 SVGAGI. CDR3 size: 16 residues. Trimming pared 0 bases from V and 2 bases from J, leaving 13 bases between. CDR3 sequence reads: CASSYSRQGPNTEAFF. The CDR3 nucleotides are TGTGCCAGCAGTTACTCGAGGCAGGGGCCTAACACTGAAGCTTTCTTT.

The rearrangement joins TRBV6-1 to TRBJ2-1; 8 nucleotides match TRBD1. J gave up 7 bases and V 3 bases, and 8 bases lay outside the gene matches. The germline gives CDR1 MNHNS, CDR2 SASEGT. CDR3 size: 15 residues. The CDR3 DNA reads as TGTGCCAGCAGTGAGAGGGGACAGGTTGGGAATGAGCAGTTCTTC. This sequence encodes CASSERGQVGNEQFF.

The chain employs TRBV10-3 and TRBJ2-1; D possibly corresponds to TRBD2 (6 bases). V shed 8 bases and J shed 8 bases, with 13 bases lying between them. Germline V CDR1 and CDR2: ENHRY, SYGVKD. The CDR3 is 12 residues long. CDR3 sequence (DNA): TGTGCCATCGGGGGGATAGGCGATGAGCAGTTCTTC. Encoded protein: CAIGGIGDEQFF.

The V gene is TRBV4-2, the J gene TRBJ2-1; tentative D call: TRBD2 (6 bases). This CDR3 region has 16 residues. Germline lookup yields CDR1 LGHNA and CDR2 YNFKEQ. V was cut by 5 bases and J by 6 bases, with 20 bases left in between. This chain's CDR3 is CASSTHTGLPSNEQFF. CDR3 nucleotide sequence: TGTGCCAGCAGCACACACACGGGACTCCCTAGCAATGAGCAGTTCTTC.

The CDR3 DNA is TGTGCCAGTAGTCTTCGACAGGGCGGAGTGAACACTGAAGCTTTCTTT. Translation gives CASSLRQGGVNTEAFF. The genes are TRBV19 and TRBJ1-1; 7 nucleotides line up with TRBD1. Germline CDR1 is LNHDA and CDR2 is SQIVND (reference sequence). The V gene end was trimmed by 5 bases and the J gene end by 0 bases; junction bases not matched to a gene: 9. The CDR3 spans 16 residues.

This sequence joins TRBV6-5 and TRBJ2-6; D may be TRBD1 (5 bases). The CDR3 totals 15 residues. The germline V gene has CDR1 MNHEY and CDR2 SVGAGI. The V end was cut by 6 bases, the J end by 0 bases, with 9 bases between. The CDR3 sequence: CASRVTVSGANVLTF. CDR3 nucleotides: TGTGCCAGCAGAGTGACAGTCTCTGGGGCCAACGTCCTGACTTTC.

The rearrangement uses TRBV5-6 and TRBJ2-1; TRBD1 aligns across 8 bases. CDR1 and CDR2 from the germline V gene are SGHDT and YYEEEE. The CDR3 totals 15 residues. With 2 bases clipped from V and 0 bases from J, the junction kept 1 base outside the gene matches. The CDR3 is CASSFDRGSYNEQFF. The DNA of the CDR3 is TGTGCCAGCAGCTTTGACAGGGGCTCCTACAATGAGCAGTTCTTC.

This chain connects TRBV7-2 to TRBJ1-5; D possibly corresponds to TRBD1 (6 bases). CDR1 is SGHTA, CDR2 FQGNSA, per germline. Trimming removed 7 bases at V and 5 bases at J, with 15 bases between. The CDR3 loop spans 14 amino acids. CDR3 sequence reads: CASTKQGADQPQHF. CDR3 sequence (DNA): TGTGCCAGCACCAAACAGGGTGCCGATCAGCCCCAGCATTTT.

This chain links TRBV12-1 with TRBJ2-1; the table's TRBD1 call for D was not verified on the DNA. TRBV12-1 corresponds to a pseudogene. CDR3 length: 17 amino acids. The chain's CDR3 is CASSFPQQGLRDNEQFF. In DNA form, the CDR3 reads TGTGCCAGCAGCTTTCCCCAACAGGGGTTAAGGGACAATGAGCAGTTCTTC.

V and J are TRBV28 and TRBJ2-7; tentatively, D is TRBD1 (6 bases). The CDR3 is 14 amino acids. Trimming took 5 bases from V and 3 from J, leaving 14 bases between them. The germline gives CDR1 MDHEN, CDR2 SYDVKM. The CDR3: CASSIPGQVYEQYF. CDR3 nucleotide sequence: TGTGCCAGCAGTATTCCGGGACAAGTCTACGAGCAGTACTTC.